These T cell receptor beta chains were read from a single sample in a study of T-cell reconstitution after alpha-beta-depleted transplantation in children. TCRdb fed the PCR reads into MiXCR, producing one record per CDR3 protein. The sample has 490,000 or so distinct CDR3 sequences; under 15% are singletons. The specimen comprised PBMCs from the stem cell graft donor, sampled from the stem cell graft. These TCRs come from a human donor who donated a stem cell graft to a child with combined immunodeficiency. Each CDR3 is given with its conserved first and last residue. A D gene is named only where the DNA matches it firmly. Clone size is shown for a subset of rows, as once, few, many or a class of expanded clone.

TGTGCCACCAGTGCAGGGGCAGAAGGGGTAGCCAAAAACATTCAGTACTTC CATSAGAEGVAKNIQYF . TRBJ2-4 . TRBV24-1
TGTGCCAGCAGCGTAGGAGGTGGGAGACCCCTTTACGAGCAGTACTTC CASSVGGGRPLYEQYF . TRBJ2-7 . TRBV9
TGTGCCAGCAGCTCGGGACTCCACAATGAGCAGTTCTTC CASSSGLHNEQFF . TRBJ2-1 few TRBV11-2
TGTGCCAGCAGTAAAACGAGGACCCAGGGCGAGCAGTACTTC CASSKTRTQGEQYF . TRBJ2-7 . TRBV12-3/TRBV12-4
TGTGCCACCAGCAGAGATCTTGGCGGATATGGCTACACCTTC CATSRDLGGYGYTF . TRBJ1-2 once TRBV15
TGTGCCAGCAGCTTGGGAGCGGGGGGCTTCCAAGAGACCCAGTACTTC CASSLGAGGFQETQYF TRBD2 TRBJ2-5 . TRBV5-8
TGTGCCAGCAGTCCTAGCGGGGGACACGAGCAGTACTTC CASSPSGGHEQYF TRBD2 TRBJ2-7 few TRBV7-3
TGTGCCAGCACCCCGGACGGAGACTACGAGCAGTACTTC CASTPDGDYEQYF . TRBJ2-7 many TRBV6-6
TGTGCCAGCAGCTTAGCGGGGCCTCGTAGCAATCAGCCCCAGCATTTT CASSLAGPRSNQPQHF . TRBJ1-5 . TRBV7-2
TGTGCCAGCAGTGAATTGGAGGGATATTCACCCCTCCACTTT CASSELEGYSPLHF . TRBJ1-6 few TRBV6-1
TGTGCCAGCAGCTGGTCCGGGGGGCGTAGCACAGATACGCAGTATTTT CASSWSGGRSTDTQYF . TRBJ2-3 . TRBV7-2
TGCGCCAGCAGGGCCCACGCTACGTCCTACGAGCAGTACTTC CASRAHATSYEQYF . TRBJ2-7 . TRBV5-1
TGTGCCAGCAGCTTAGATCTCGCGGGAGGTCAGTACTTC CASSLDLAGGQYF TRBD2 TRBJ2-7 few TRBV7-9